This T cell receptor beta chain stems from a study of shared clonotypes between healthy human individuals. Broader study findings: In a handful of donors, around 4.8% of naive CD4 clonotypes appeared in common. Rarefaction revealed incomplete sorted-subset sequencing despite large depth.

Some clones are missing from TCRdb's copy, which holds only in-frame ones; the method was immunoSEQ multiplex PCR. In the table there are about 1,500,000 clones, roughly 95% of which are singletons. Germline V gene lookup returns CDR1 SGHRS and CDR2 YFSETQ. V dropped 4 bases and J dropped 1 base, with 14 bases sitting between them. The CDR3 spans 15 residues. As for this clone: Its antigen remains unidentified.

Sequenced material: naive CD4+ T cells sorted from blood. Regarding subset: CD45RA+ positively selected. The rearrangement joins TRBV5-1 to TRBJ2-5; TRBD2 is a possible D gene (5 bases). The clonotype was recovered from a man younger than 40 in good health. This CDR3 reads CASSPREPRQETQYF. The CDR3 DNA follows: TGCGCCAGCAGCCCTCGGGAACCCCGCCAAGAGACCCAGTACTTC.